Listed below are T cell receptor beta chains from one sample, sequenced in a study of beta chain features in type 1 diabetes. Repertoires were generated with immunoSEQ multiplex PCR, while TCRdb's copy carries only in-frame clones and drops some. In the table there are about 330,000 clones, about 11% of which are singletons. Sample: naive CD4+ T cells from blood. Receptor source: a woman aged 25 to 45 in good health. Both conserved end residues are trimmed from each CDR3. Each record gives: J gene, V gene, CDR3 protein.

J: TRBJ2-3
V: TRBV19
CDR3: ASSIGSSATDTQY

J: TRBJ2-7
V: TRBV7-9
CDR3: ASSSPGAGLAGEQY

J: TRBJ2-5
V: TRBV7-2
CDR3: ASSTGLAGFETQY

J: TRBJ2-1
V: TRBV7-2
CDR3: ASSLAGTGGGSQF

J: TRBJ2-4
V: TRBV2
CDR3: ASIQSEGTSIQY

J: TRBJ2-5
V: TRBV15
CDR3: ATSRDPGIQETQY

J: TRBJ2-6
V: TRBV28
CDR3: ASSSQGVEGANVLT

J: TRBJ2-3
V: TRBV9
CDR3: ASSVLAGAGTDTQY

J: TRBJ2-1
V: TRBV25-1
CDR3: ASGGEAAYNEQF

J: TRBJ1-1
V: TRBV7-2
CDR3: ASSLERTANTEAF

J: TRBJ1-5
V: TRBV6-5
CDR3: ASSFDRGSGQPQH

J: TRBJ2-3
V: TRBV7-2
CDR3: ASSLGGLAGVTDTQY

J: TRBJ2-7
V: TRBV7-2
CDR3: ASSLVAPLTGTSSYEQY

J: TRBJ1-2
V: TRBV28
CDR3: ASSPGGGGYGYT

J: TRBJ2-7
V: TRBV5-1
CDR3: ASSLEGGPGEQY

J: TRBJ1-1
V: TRBV28
CDR3: ASTPGQMNTEAF

J: TRBJ2-2
V: TRBV19
CDR3: ASSMGQAGELF

J: TRBJ2-7
V: TRBV18
CDR3: ASSPPGESEQY

J: TRBJ2-3
V: TRBV4-2
CDR3: ASSQDPTGSTDTQY

J: TRBJ2-5
V: TRBV7-2
CDR3: ASSPHAGQETQY

J: TRBJ1-4
V: TRBV4-3
CDR3: ASSQDRATNEKLF

J: TRBJ1-1
V: TRBV28
CDR3: ASSLSASGEAF

J: TRBJ1-2
V: TRBV28
CDR3: ASNWVYGAADGPNYGYT

J: TRBJ2-1
V: TRBV11-2
CDR3: ASSLVAGHNEQF

J: TRBJ2-1
V: TRBV28
CDR3: ASSLLGGNEQF

J: TRBJ2-5
V: TRBV7-9
CDR3: ASSPSPGQAQETQY

J: TRBJ2-1
V: TRBV30
CDR3: AWNSGSYGEQF

J: TRBJ1-1
V: TRBV28
CDR3: ASSSGGQRTEAF

J: TRBJ2-1
V: TRBV6-1
CDR3: ASSGTGGTYNEQF

J: TRBJ2-7
V: TRBV5-4
CDR3: ASRAASGSGEQY

J: TRBJ2-5
V: TRBV15
CDR3: ATSRDTGASGDQETQY

J: TRBJ2-1
V: TRBV9
CDR3: ASSVAVGVENEQF

J: TRBJ2-3
V: TRBV7-3
CDR3: ASSPRLAGSTDTQY

J: TRBJ2-1
V: TRBV30
CDR3: AWSVQAGNEQF

J: TRBJ2-1
V: TRBV5-6
CDR3: ASSLWTGSSYNEQF

J: TRBJ2-3
V: TRBV9
CDR3: ASSVVVTGTDTQY

J: TRBJ2-3
V: TRBV4-2
CDR3: ASSQDGSFRGTDTQY

J: TRBJ1-2
V: TRBV7-9
CDR3: ASSVTGQAGYT

J: TRBJ2-3
V: TRBV4-3
CDR3: ASSHYPQGASTDTQY

J: TRBJ1-4
V: TRBV28
CDR3: ASRQGSEKLF

J: TRBJ2-1
V: TRBV29-1
CDR3: SGGQDVSYNEQF

J: TRBJ2-3
V: TRBV12-5
CDR3: ASGEGYGSSTDTQY

J: TRBJ2-3
V: TRBV7-2
CDR3: ASSLVARTLTDTQY

J: TRBJ1-2
V: TRBV6-5
CDR3: ASSPGGGYT

J: TRBJ1-2
V: TRBV7-9
CDR3: ASRRGQEDGYT

J: TRBJ2-7
V: TRBV5-4
CDR3: ASRWGLAGGPDYEQY

J: TRBJ2-7
V: TRBV19
CDR3: ASRYGGTSGVYEQY

J: TRBJ2-3
V: TRBV6-6
CDR3: ASRRTADTQY

J: TRBJ2-3
V: TRBV4-2
CDR3: ASSSERGTSTDTQY

J: TRBJ2-1
V: TRBV11-2
CDR3: ASSPRADNEQF

J: TRBJ2-1
V: TRBV6-1
CDR3: ASSGSWGEQF

J: TRBJ2-3
V: TRBV19
CDR3: ASSVDSPSTDTQY

J: TRBJ2-5
V: TRBV5-1
CDR3: APRFWWETQY

J: TRBJ1-2
V: TRBV4-2
CDR3: ASSQATGVSGYT

J: TRBJ2-6
V: TRBV4-3
CDR3: ASSPRGRGGANVLT